Described below is a single TCR beta chain sequence and its context. Its antigen is unknown. Germline values: CDR1 GTSNPN, CDR2 SVGIG (reference sequence). With 0 bases removed from V and 0 bases from J, the gap between germline ends came to 7 bases. There are 14 residues in the CDR3. The entry originates in a study of OX40 agonist ivuxolimab in advanced cancers. Study background: Treatment received earlier with anti-PD-1, anti-PD-L1 or anti-CTLA-4 agents was allowed, and over 30% had some.

Study results and caveats: The study found among the lowest clonal expansion in partial responders at 0.1-3.0 mg/kg. There were, on average, more expanded clones in CD8+ T cells than in CD4+.

Only in-frame clones appear in the TCRdb table, and some are missing; sequencing was by immunoSEQ multiplex PCR. The sample lists roughly 140,000 clones, roughly 94% occurring once. The sample consisted of CD4+ or CD8+ T cells sorted from blood, taken in a trial of the OX40 agonist ivuxolimab. The receptor was isolated from an adult with an advanced solid tumor such as melanoma, head and neck, liver or kidney cancer. V gene TRBV30 combines with J gene TRBJ2-3, with TRBD1 as a possible D gene (6 bases). CDR3 in amino acids: CAWSVGASTDTQYF. CDR3 sequence (DNA): TGTGCCTGGAGTGTGGGGGCAAGCACAGATACGCAGTATTTT.